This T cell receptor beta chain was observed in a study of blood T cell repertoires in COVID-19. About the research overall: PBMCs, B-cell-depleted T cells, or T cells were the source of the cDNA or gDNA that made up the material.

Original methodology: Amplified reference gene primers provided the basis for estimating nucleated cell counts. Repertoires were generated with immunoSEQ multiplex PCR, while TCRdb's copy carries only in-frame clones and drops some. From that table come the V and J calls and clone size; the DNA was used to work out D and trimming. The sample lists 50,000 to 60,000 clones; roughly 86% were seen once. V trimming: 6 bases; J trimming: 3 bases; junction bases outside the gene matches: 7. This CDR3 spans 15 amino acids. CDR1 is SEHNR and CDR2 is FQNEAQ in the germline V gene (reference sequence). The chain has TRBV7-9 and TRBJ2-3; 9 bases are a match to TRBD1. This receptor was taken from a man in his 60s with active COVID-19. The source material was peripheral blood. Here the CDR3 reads CASRLQGAVTDTQYF. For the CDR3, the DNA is TGTGCCAGCAGATTACAGGGGGCTGTTACAGATACGCAGTATTTT.